This T cell receptor (beta chain) was identified during a study of control samples from healthy donors and cancer patients. TCRdb's copy holds only in-frame clones and misses some; the assay was immunoSEQ multiplex PCR. Of around 130,000 clones listed, 80% to 90% were seen once; the top ten hold roughly an eighth. The CDR3 contains 15 residues. V lost 6 bases and J 7 bases, leaving 19 bases between the germline ends. CDR1 SGDLS and CDR2 YYNGEE come from the germline V gene. This clone occurred once. The sequenced sample consisted of blood. V is TRBV9 and J is TRBJ2-2; D may be TRBD1 or TRBD2 (5 bases each). The source of this sequence is a man between 25 and 39 years old in good health. The CDR3, as DNA: TGTGCCAGCAACCTCGGGACCTACGGCGGCGGGGAGCTGTTTTTT. Amino acids: CASNLGTYGGGELFF.